This entry features one T cell receptor (beta chain) sequence. Its antigen is currently unknown. TCRdb's table, derived via immunoSEQ multiplex PCR, lists solely in-frame clones and lacks some. The table shows under 200,000 clones, with approximately 92% occurring only once. This entry belongs to a study of T cell responses to AZD1222 COVID-19 vaccine. Germline CDR1 reads SGHKS; CDR2 reads YYEKEE (reference sequence). The CDR3 length is 19 residues. The V segment lost 7 bases and the J segment 2 bases; nucleotides outside the gene matches: 19. Whole-study results and caveats: No day 14 peak samples; only post-peak repertoires were characterized.

The source material was peripheral blood, sampled on day 0 of AZD1222 vaccination. This TCR derives from an adult in good health. The chain employs TRBV5-5 and TRBJ1-5; 9 nucleotides align to TRBD1. The CDR3 DNA sequence: TGTGCCAGCGCTACGAGGCGGGACAGGGAAGATATCGGCAATCAGCCCCAGCATTTT. Protein: CASATRRDREDIGNQPQHF.